Included here is one T cell receptor beta chain sequence, with context. Its antigen is currently unknown. This table comes from immunoSEQ multiplex PCR, and its TCRdb copy is limited to in-frame clones, with some not included. The table shows fewer than 200,000 clones, with approximately 94% occurring only once. The data are from a study of OX40 agonist ivuxolimab in advanced cancers. Study overall: Patients in the trial were receiving intravenous ivuxolimab every 2 weeks, at doses of 0.01 to 10 mg/kg.

Patients were ruled out by autoimmune disease history or systemic immunosuppression. Peripheral blood came from all dose cohorts at three timepoints. Study-wide points: Part of the nonresponder group also had normalized T-cell clonal expansion that was low.

Germline V gene data show CDR1 as SGHVS and CDR2 as FNYEAQ. The V and J ends lost 1 base and 4 bases respectively, with 14 bases between them. CDR3 length equals 16 residues. Material: CD4+ or CD8+ T cells sorted from blood, obtained in a trial of the OX40 agonist ivuxolimab. This TCR derives from an adult with an advanced solid tumor such as melanoma, head and neck, liver or kidney cancer. The chain uses TRBV7-6 and TRBJ2-1; D possibly corresponds to TRBD2 (6 bases). The CDR3 loop reads CASSLGDSNRYNEQFF. As DNA, the CDR3 is TGTGCCAGCAGCTTAGGGGACTCCAATCGTTACAATGAGCAGTTCTTC.